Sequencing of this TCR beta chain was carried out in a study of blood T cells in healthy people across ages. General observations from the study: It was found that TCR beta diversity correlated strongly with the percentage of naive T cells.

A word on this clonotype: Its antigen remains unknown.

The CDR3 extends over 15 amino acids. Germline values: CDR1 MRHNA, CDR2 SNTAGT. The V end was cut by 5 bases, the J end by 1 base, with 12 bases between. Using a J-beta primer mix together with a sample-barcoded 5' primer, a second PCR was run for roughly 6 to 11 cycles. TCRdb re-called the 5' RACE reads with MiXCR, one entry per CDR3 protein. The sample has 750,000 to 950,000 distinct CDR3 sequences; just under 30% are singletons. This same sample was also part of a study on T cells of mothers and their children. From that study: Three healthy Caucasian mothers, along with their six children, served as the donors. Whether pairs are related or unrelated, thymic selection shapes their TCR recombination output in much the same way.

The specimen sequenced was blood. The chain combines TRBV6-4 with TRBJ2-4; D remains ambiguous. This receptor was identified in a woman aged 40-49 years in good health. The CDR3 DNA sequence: TGTGCCAGCAGTTTAAGGAGTATGGCCAAAAACATTCAGTACTTC. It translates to CASSLRSMAKNIQYF.